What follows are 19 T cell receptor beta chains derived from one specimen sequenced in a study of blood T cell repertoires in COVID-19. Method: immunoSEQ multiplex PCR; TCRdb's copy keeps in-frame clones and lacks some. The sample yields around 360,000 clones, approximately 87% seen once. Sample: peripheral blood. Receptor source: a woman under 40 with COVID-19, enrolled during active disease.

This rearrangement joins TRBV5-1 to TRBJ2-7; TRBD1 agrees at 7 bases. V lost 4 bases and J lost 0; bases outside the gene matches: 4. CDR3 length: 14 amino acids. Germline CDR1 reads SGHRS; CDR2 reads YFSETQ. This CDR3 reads CASSPGQSSYEQYF. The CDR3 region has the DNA TGCGCCAGCAGCCCGGGACAGAGCTCCTACGAGCAGTACTTC.

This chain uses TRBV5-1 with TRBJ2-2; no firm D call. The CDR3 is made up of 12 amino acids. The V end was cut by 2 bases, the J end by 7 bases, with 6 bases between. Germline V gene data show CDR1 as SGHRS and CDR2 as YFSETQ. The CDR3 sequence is CASSFGSGELFF. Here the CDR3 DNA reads TGCGCCAGCAGCTTCGGTAGCGGGGAGCTGTTTTTT. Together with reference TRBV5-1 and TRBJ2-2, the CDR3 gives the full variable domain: KAGVTQTPRYLIKTRGQQVTLSCSPISGHRSVSWYQQTPGQGLQFLFEYFSETQRNKGNFPGRFSGRQFSNSRSEMNVSTLELGDSALYLCASSFGSGELFFGEGSRLTVL.

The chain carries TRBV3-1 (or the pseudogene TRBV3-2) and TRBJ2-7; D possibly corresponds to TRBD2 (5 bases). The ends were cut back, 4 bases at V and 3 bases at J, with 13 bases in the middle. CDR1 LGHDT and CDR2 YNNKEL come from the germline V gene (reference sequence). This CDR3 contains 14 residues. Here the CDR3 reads CASSRTASGYEQYF. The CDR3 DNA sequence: TGTGCCAGCAGCCGGACTGCCAGCGGCTACGAGCAGTACTTC.

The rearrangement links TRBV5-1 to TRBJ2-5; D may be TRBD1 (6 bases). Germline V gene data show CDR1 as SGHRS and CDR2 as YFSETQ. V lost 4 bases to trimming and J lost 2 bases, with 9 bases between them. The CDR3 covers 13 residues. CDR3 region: CASSRDIQETQYF. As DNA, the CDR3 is TGCGCCAGCAGCCGGGACATACAAGAGACCCAGTACTTC.

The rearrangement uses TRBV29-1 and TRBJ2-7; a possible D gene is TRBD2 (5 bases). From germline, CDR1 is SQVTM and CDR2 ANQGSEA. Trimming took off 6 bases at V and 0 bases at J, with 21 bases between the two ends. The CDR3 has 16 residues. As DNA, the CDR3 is TGCAGCGTCACCGACGGGTATCGGGAATACTCCTACGAGCAGTACTTC. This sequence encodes CSVTDGYREYSYEQYF.

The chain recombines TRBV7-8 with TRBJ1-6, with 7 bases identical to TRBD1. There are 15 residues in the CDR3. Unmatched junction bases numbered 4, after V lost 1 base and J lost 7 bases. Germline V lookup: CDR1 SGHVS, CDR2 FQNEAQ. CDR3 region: CASSLGQGGNSPLHF. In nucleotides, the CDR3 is TGTGCCAGCAGCTTAGGACAGGGTGGCAATTCACCCCTCCACTTT.

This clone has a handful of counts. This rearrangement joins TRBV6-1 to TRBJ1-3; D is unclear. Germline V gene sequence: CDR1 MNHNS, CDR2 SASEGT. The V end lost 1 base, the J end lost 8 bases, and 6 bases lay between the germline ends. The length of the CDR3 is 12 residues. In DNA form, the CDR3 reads TGTGCCAGCAGTGAAGGGAGGGACACCATATATTTT. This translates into CASSEGRDTIYF.

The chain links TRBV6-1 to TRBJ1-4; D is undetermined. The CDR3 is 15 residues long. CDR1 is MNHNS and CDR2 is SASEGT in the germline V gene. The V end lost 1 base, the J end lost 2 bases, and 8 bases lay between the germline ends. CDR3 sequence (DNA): TGTGCCAGCAGTGAAGATAGTTCTACTAATGAAAAACTGTTTTTT. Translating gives CASSEDSSTNEKLFF.

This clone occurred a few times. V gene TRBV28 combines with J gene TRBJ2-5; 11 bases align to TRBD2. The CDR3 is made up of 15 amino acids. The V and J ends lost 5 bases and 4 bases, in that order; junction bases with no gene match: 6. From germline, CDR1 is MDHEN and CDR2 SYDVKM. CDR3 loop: CASSPLAGDAETQYF. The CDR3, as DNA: TGTGCCAGCAGTCCACTAGCGGGAGACGCAGAGACCCAGTACTTC. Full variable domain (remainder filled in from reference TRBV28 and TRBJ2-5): DVKVTQSSRYLVKRTGEKVFLECVQDMDHENMFWYRQDPGLGLRLIYFSYDVKMKEKGDIPEGYSVSREKKERFSLILESASTNQTSMYLCASSPLAGDAETQYFGPGTRLLVL.

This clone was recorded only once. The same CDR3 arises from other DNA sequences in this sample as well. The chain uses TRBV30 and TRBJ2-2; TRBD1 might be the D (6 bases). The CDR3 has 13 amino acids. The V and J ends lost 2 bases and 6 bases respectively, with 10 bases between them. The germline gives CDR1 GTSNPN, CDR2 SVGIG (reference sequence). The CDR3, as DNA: TGTGCCTGGAGTCGTCAGGGGTCCGGGGAGCTGTTTTTT. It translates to CAWSRQGSGELFF.

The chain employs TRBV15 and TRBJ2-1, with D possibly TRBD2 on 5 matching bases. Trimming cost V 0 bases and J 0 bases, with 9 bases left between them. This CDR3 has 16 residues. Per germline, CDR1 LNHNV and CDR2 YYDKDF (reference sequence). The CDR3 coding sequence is TGTGCCACCAGCAGAGATTTGGGGAGCTCCTACAATGAGCAGTTCTTC. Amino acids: CATSRDLGSSYNEQFF.

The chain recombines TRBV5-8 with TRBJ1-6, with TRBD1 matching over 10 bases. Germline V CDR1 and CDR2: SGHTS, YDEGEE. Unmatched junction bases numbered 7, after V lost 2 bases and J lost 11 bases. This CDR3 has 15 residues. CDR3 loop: CASSLAGTGVPPLHF. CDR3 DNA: TGTGCCAGCAGCTTAGCAGGGACAGGGGTTCCACCCCTCCACTTT.

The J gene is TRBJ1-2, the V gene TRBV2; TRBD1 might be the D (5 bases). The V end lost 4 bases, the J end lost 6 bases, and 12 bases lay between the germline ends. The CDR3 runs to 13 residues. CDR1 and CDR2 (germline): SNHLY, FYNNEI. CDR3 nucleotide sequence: TGTGCCAGCAGTGTAAGCAGGGAAGATGGCTACACCTTC. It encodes CASSVSREDGYTF.

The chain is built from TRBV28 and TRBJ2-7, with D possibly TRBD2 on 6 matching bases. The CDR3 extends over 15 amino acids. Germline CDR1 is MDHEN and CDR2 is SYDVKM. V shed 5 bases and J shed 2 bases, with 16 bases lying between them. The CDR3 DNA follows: TGTGCCAGCAGTGGCAATCTAGCGCCAGCCTACGAGCAGTACTTC. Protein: CASSGNLAPAYEQYF.

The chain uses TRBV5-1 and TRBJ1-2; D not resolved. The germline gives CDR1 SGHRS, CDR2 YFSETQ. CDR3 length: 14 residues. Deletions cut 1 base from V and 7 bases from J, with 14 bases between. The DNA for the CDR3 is TGCGCCAGCAGCTTGAGGCAACAAGAGGGTGGCTACACCTTC. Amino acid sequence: CASSLRQQEGGYTF.

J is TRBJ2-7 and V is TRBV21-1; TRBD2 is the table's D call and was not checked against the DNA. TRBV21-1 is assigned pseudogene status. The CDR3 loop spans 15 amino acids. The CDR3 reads CASSPGTRPLNEQYF. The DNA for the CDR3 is TGTGCCAGCAGCCCCGGGACTCGTCCTTTGAACGAGCAGTACTTC.

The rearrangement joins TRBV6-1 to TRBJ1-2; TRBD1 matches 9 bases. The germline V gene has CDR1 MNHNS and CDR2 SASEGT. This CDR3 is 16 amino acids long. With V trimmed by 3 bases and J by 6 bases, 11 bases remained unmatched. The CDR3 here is CASSDVRGTGRDGYTF. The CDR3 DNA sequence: TGTGCCAGCAGTGATGTACGGGGGACAGGGAGAGATGGCTACACCTTC.

The DNA for the CDR3 is TGTGCCAGCAGTCGACCTGGACAGGGTCGGTACTTC. Protein product: CASSRPGQGRYF. This rearrangement joins TRBV7-8 to TRBJ2-7; TRBD1 aligns across 8 bases. The V and J ends lost 6 bases and 12 bases, in that order; junction bases with no gene match: 10. The CDR3 sequence is 12 residues long. Germline values: CDR1 SGHVS, CDR2 FQNEAQ. Drawing the rest from reference TRBV7-8 and TRBJ2-7, the complete variable domain is GAGVSQSPRYKVAKRGQDVALRCDPISGHVSLFWYQQALGQGPEFLTYFQNEAQLDKSGLPSDRFFAERPEGSVSTLKIQRTQQEDSAVYLCASSRPGQGRYFGPGTRLTVT.

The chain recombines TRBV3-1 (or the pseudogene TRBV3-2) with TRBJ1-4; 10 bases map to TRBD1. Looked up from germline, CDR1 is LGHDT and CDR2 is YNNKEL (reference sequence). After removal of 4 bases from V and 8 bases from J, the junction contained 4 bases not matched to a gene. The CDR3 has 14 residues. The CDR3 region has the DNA TGTGCCAGCAGCCCGACAGGGGGCGGAGAAAAACTGTTTTTT. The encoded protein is CASSPTGGGEKLFF.